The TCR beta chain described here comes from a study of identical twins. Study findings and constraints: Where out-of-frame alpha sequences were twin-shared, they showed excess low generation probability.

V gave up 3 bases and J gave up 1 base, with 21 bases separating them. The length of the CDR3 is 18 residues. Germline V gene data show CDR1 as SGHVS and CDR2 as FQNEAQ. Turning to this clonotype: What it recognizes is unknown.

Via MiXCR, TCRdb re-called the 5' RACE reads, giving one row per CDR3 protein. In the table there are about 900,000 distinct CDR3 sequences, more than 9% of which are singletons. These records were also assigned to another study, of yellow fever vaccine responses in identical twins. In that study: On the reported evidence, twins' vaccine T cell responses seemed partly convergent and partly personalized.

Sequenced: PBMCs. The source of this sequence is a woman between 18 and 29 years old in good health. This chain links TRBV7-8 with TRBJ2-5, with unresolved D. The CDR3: CASSFNNKGWWVQETQYF. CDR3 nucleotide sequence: TGTGCCAGCAGCTTCAACAACAAAGGATGGTGGGTCCAAGAGACCCAGTACTTC.